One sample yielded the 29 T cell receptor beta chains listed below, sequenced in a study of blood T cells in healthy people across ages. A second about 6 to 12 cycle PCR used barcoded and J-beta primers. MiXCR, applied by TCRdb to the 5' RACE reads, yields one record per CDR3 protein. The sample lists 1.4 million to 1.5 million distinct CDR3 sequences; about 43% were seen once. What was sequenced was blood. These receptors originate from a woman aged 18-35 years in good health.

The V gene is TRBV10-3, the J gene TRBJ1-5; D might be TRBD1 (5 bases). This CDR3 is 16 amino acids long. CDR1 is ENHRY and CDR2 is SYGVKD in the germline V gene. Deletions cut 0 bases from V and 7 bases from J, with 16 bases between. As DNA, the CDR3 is TGTGCCATCAGTGAGTCGAGAGGGGCGGTGGGGCAGCCCCAGCATTTT. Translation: CAISESRGAVGQPQHF.

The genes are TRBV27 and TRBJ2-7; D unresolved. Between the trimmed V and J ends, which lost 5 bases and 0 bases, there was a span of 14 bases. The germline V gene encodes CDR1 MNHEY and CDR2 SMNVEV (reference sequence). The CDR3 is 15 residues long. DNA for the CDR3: TGTGCCAGCAGTATGTGGGCGACGAACTCCTACGAGCAGTACTTC. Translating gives CASSMWATNSYEQYF.

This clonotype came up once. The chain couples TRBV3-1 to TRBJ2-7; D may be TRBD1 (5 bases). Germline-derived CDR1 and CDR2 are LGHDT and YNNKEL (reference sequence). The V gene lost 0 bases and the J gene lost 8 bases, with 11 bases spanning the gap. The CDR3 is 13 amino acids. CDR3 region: CASSQDLQVKQYF. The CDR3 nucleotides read TGTGCCAGCAGCCAAGATTTACAGGTAAAGCAGTACTTC.

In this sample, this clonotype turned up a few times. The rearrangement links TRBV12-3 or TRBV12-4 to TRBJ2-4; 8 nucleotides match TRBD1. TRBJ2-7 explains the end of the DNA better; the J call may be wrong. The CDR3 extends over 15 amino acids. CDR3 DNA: TGTGCCAGCAGTTTGGATCAGGGGGCGGGATACGAGCAGTACTTC. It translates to CASSLDQGAGYEQYF.

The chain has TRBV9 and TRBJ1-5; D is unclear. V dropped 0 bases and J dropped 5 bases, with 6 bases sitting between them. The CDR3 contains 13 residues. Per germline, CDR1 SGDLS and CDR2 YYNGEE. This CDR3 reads CASSVDGDQPQHF. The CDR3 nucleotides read TGTGCCAGCAGCGTAGATGGGGATCAGCCCCAGCATTTT.

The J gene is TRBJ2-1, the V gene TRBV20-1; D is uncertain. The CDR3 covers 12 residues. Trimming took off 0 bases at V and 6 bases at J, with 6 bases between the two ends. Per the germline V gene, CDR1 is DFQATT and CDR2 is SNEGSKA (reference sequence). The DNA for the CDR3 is TGCAGTGCTAGAGACAGTTTCAATGAGCAGTTCTTC. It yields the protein CSARDSFNEQFF.

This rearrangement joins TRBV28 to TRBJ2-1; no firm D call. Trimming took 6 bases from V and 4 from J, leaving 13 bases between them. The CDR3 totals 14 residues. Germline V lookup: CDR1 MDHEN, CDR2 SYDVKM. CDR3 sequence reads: CASRRPKDYNEQFF. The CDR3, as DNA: TGTGCCAGCAGGCGTCCCAAGGATTACAATGAGCAGTTCTTC.

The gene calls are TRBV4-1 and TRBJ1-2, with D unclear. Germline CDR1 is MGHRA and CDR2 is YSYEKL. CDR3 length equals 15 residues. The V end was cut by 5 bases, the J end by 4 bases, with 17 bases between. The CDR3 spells CASSSPGRTFYGYTF. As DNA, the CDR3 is TGCGCCAGCAGCAGCCCGGGCAGGACTTTCTATGGCTACACCTTC.

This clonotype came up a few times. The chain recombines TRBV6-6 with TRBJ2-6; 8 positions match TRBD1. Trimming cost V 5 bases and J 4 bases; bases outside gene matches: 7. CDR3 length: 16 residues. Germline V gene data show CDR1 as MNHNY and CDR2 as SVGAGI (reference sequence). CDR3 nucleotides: TGTGCCAGCAGTCACCGACAGGGGAACGGGGCCAACGTCCTGACTTTC. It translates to CASSHRQGNGANVLTF.

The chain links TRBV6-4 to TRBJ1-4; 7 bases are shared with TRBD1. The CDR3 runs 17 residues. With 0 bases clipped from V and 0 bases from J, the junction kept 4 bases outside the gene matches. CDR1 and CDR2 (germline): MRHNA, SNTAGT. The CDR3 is CASSDSPRGSTNEKLFF. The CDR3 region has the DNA TGTGCCAGCAGTGACTCCCCCAGGGGGTCAACTAATGAAAAACTGTTTTTT.

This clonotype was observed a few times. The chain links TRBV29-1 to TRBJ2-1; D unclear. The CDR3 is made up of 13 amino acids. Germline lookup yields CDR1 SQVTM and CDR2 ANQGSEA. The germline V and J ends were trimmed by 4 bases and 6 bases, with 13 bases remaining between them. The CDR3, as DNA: TGCAGCGTTGGGCAGGTCCACGGCAATGAGCAGTTCTTC. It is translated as CSVGQVHGNEQFF.

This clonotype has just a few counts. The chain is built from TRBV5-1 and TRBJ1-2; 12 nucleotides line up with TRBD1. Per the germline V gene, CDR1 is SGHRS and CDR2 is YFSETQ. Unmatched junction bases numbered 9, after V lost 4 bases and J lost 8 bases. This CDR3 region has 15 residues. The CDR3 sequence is CASSLTTGTGGGYTF. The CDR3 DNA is TGCGCCAGCAGCCTGACCACCGGGACAGGGGGCGGCTACACCTTC.

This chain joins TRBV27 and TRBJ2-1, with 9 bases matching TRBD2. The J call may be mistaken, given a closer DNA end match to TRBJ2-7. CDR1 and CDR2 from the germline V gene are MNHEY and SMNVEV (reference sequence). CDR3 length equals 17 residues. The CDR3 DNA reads TGTGCCAGCAGTTCGGGTTTGGCGGGAGGGAACTACAATGAGCAGTACTTC. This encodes CASSSGLAGGNYNEQYF.

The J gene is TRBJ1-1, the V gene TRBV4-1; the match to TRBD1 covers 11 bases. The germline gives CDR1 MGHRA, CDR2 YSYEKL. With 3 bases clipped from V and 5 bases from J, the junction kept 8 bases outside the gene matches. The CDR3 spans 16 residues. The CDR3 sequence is CASSQDRGQEGTEAFF. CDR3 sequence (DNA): TGCGCCAGCAGCCAGGACAGGGGGCAGGAAGGGACTGAAGCTTTCTTT.

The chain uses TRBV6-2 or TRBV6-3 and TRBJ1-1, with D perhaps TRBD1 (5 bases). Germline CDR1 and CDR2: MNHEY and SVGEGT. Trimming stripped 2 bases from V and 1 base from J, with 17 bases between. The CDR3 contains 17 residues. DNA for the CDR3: TGTGCCAGCAGTTACACCCAGGGTAAAGTGGGGAACACTGAAGCTTTCTTT. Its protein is CASSYTQGKVGNTEAFF.

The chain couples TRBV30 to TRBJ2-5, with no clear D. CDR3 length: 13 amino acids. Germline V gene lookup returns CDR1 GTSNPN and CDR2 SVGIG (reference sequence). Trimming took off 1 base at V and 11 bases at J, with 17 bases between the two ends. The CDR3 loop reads CAWSGTAVNEQYF. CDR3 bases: TGTGCCTGGAGTGGGACGGCTGTTAATGAGCAGTACTTC.

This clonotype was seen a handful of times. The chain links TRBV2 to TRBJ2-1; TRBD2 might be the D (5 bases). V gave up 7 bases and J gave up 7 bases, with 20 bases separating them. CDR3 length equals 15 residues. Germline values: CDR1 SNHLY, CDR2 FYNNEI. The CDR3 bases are TGTGCCAGCAAAGCCACGGGGTCCCCCCGGAATGAGCAGTTCTTC. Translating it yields CASKATGSPRNEQFF.

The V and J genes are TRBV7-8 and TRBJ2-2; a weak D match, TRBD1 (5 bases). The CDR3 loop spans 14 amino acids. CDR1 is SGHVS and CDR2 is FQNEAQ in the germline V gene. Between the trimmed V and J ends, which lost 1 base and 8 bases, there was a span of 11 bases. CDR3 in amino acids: CASSLEGAAGELFF. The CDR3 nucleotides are TGTGCCAGCAGCTTAGAAGGGGCTGCGGGGGAGCTGTTTTTT.

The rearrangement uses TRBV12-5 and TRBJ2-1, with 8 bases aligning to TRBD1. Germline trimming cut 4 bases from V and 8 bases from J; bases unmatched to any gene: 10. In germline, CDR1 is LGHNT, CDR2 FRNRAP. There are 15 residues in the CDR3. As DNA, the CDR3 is TGTGCTAGTGGTTGGGGACAGGCAGCTGGGGATGAGCAGTTCTTC. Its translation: CASGWGQAAGDEQFF.

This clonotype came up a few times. The DNA for the CDR3 is TGTGCCAGCAGCCGCCGGGGCGGGGGGGATAACGCAGATACGCAGTATTTT. Translating gives CASSRRGGGDNADTQYF. The chain employs TRBV7-6 and TRBJ2-3, with 9 nucleotides matching TRBD2. CDR1 is SGHVS and CDR2 is FNYEAQ in the germline V gene. V dropped 5 bases and J dropped 4; count of bases not matched to a gene: 13. The CDR3 covers 17 residues.

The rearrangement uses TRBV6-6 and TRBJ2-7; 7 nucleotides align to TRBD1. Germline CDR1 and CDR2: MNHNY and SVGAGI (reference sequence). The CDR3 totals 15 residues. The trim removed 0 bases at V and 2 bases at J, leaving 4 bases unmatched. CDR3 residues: CASSYSRGLAYEQYF. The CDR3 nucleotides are TGTGCCAGCAGTTACTCGAGGGGGCTAGCCTACGAGCAGTACTTC.

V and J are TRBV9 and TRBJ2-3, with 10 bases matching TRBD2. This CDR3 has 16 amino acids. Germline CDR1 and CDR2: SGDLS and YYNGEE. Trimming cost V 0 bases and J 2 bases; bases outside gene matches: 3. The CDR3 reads CASSVELAGITDTQYF. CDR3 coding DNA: TGTGCCAGCAGCGTAGAACTAGCGGGAATCACAGATACGCAGTATTTT. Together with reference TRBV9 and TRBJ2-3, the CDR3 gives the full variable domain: DSGVTQTPKHLITATGQRVTLRCSPRSGDLSVYWYQQSLDQGLQFLIQYYNGEERAKGNILERFSAQQFPDLHSELNLSSLELGDSALYFCASSVELAGITDTQYFGPGTRLTVL.

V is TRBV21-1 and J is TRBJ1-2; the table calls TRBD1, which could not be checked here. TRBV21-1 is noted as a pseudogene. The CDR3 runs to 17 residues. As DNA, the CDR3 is TGTGCCAGCAGACCTGTAGAGAGGAGGGGACCGGGCTATGGCTACACCTTC. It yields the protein CASRPVERRGPGYGYTF.

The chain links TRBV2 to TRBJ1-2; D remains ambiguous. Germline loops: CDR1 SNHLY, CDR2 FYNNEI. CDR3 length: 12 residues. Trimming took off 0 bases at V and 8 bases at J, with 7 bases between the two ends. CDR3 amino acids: CASSEATGGYTF. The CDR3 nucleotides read TGTGCCAGCAGTGAAGCCACGGGGGGCTACACCTTC.

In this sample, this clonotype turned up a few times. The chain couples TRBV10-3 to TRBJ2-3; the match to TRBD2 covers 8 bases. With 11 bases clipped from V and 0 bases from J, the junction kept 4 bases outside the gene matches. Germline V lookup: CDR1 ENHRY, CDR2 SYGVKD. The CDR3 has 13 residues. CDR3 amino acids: CALGLASTDTQYF. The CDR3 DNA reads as TGTGCCTTAGGACTAGCTAGCACAGATACGCAGTATTTT.

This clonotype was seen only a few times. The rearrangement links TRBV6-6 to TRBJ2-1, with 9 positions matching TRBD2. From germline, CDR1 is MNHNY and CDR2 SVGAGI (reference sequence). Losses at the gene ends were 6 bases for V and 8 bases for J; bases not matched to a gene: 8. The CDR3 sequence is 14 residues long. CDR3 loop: CASSPAGGYDEQFF. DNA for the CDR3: TGTGCCAGCAGCCCTGCGGGAGGGTACGATGAGCAGTTCTTC.

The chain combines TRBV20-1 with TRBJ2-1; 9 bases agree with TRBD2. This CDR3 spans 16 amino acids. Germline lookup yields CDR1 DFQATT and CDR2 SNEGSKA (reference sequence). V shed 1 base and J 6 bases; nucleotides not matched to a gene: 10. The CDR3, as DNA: TGCAGTGCTAGAGGGTTAGCAGCGGGGGGTGCCAATGAGCAGTTCTTC. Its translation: CSARGLAAGGANEQFF.

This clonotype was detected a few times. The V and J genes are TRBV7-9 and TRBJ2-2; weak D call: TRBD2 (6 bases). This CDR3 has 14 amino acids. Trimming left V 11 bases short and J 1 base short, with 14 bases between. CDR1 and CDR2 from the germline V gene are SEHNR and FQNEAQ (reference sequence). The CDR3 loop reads CADRGTGNTGELFF. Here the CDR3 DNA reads TGTGCCGATCGCGGGACGGGGAACACCGGGGAGCTGTTTTTT.

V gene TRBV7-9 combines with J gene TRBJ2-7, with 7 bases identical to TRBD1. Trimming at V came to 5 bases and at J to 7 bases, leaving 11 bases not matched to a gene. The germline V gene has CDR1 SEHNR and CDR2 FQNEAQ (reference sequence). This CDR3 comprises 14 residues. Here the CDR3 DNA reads TGTGCCAGCAGCGGCCGGGACAGCGAGTTTGAGCAGTACTTC. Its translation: CASSGRDSEFEQYF.